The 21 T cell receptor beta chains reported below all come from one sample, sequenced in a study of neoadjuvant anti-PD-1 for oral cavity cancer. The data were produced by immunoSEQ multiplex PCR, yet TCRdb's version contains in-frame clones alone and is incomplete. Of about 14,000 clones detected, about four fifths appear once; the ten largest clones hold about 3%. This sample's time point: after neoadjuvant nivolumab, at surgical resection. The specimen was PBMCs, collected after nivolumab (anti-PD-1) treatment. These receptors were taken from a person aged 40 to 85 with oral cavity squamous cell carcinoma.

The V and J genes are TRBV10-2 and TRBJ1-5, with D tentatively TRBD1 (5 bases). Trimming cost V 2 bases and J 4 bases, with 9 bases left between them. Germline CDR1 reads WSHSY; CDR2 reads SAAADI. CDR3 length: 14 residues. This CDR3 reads CASSETAGNQPQHF. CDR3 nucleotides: TGCGCCAGCAGTGAGACGGCAGGGAATCAGCCCCAGCATTTT.

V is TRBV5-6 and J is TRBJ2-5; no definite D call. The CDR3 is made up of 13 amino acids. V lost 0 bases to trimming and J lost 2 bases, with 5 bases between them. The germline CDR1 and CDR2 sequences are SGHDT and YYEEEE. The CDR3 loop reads CASSLERQETQYF. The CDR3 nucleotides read TGTGCCAGCAGCTTGGAACGACAAGAGACCCAGTACTTC.

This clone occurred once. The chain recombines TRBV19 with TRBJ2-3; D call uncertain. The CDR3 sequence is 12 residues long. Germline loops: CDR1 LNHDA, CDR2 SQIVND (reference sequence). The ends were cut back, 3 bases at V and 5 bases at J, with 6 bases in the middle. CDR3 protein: CASSILGDTQYF. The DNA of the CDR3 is TGTGCCAGTAGTATCTTGGGAGATACGCAGTATTTT. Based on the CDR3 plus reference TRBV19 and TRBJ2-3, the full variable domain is DGGITQSPKYLFRKEGQNVTLSCEQNLNHDAMYWYRQDPGQGLRLIYYSQIVNDFQKGDIAEGYSVSREKKESFPLTVTSAQKNPTAFYLCASSILGDTQYFGPGTRLTVL.

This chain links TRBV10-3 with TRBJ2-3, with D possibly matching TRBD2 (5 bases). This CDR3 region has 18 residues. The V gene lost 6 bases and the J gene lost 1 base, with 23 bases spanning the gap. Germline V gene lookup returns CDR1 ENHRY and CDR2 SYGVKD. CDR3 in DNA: TGTGCCATCAGCACCCCCGCTTGGGGTAGCGATCGCACAGATACGCAGTATTTT. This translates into CAISTPAWGSDRTDTQYF.

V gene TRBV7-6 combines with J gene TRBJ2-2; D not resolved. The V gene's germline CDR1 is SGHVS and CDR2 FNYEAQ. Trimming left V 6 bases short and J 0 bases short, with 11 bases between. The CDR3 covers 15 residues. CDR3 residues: CASRVGGANTGELFF. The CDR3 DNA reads TGTGCCAGCAGGGTTGGCGGAGCGAACACCGGGGAGCTGTTTTTT.

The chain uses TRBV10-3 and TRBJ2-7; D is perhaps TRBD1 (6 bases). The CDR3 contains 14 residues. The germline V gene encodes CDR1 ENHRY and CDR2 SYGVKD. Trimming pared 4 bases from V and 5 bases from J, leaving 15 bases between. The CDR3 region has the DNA TGTGCCATCAGTGCGGCCCAGGGGCTGGACGAGCAGTACTTC. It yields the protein CAISAAQGLDEQYF.

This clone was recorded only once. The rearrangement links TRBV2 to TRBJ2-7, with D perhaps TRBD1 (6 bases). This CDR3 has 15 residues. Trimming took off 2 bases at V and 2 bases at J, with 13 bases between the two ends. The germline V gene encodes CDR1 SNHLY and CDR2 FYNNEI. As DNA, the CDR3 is TGTGCCAGCAGTGAACAGGGGCGGAATACCTACGAGCAGTACTTC. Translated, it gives CASSEQGRNTYEQYF. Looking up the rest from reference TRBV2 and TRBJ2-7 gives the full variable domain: EPEVTQTPSHQVTQMGQEVILRCVPISNHLYFYWYRQILGQKVEFLVSFYNNEISEKSEIFDDQFSVERPDGSNFTLKIRSTKLEDSAMYFCASSEQGRNTYEQYFGPGTRLTVT.

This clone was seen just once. CDR3 DNA sequence: TGTGCCAGCAGTTTAACCTACAGTAATGAAAAACTGTTTTTT. It is translated as CASSLTYSNEKLFF. The rearrangement links TRBV6-5 to TRBJ1-4; D is undetermined. Germline lookup yields CDR1 MNHEY and CDR2 SVGAGI. V shed 4 bases and J shed 4 bases, with 10 bases lying between them. The CDR3 length is 14 residues.

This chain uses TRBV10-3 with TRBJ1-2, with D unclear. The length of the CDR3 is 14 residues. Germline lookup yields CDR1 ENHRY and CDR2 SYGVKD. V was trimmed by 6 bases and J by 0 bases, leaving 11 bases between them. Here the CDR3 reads CAISYTAANYGYTF. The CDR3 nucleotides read TGTGCCATCAGCTACACGGCGGCTAACTATGGCTACACCTTC.

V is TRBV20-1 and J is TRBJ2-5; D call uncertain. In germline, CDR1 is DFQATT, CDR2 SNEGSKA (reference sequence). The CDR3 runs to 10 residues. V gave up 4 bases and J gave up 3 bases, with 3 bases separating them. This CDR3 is CSATEETQYF. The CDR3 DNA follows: TGCAGTGCTACTGAAGAGACCCAGTACTTC.

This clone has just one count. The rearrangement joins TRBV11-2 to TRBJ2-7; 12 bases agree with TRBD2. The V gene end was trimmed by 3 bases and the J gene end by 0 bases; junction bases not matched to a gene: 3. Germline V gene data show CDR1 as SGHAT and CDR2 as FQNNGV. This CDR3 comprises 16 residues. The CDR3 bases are TGTGCCAGCAGCTTTTCACTAGCGGGGGGCTCCTACGAGCAGTACTTC. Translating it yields CASSFSLAGGSYEQYF.

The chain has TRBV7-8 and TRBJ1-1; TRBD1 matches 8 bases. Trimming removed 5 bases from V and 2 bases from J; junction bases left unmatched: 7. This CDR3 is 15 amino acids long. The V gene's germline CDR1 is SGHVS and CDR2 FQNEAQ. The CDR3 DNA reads TGTGCCAGCAGCCTCCAAGGACAGGGCAACACTGAAGCTTTCTTT. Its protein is CASSLQGQGNTEAFF.

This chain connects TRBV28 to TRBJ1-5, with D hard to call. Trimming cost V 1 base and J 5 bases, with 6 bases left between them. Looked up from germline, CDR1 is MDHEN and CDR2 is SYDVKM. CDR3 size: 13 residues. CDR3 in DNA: TGTGCCAGCAGTTTATCAAGGGATCAGCCCCAGCATTTT. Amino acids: CASSLSRDQPQHF.

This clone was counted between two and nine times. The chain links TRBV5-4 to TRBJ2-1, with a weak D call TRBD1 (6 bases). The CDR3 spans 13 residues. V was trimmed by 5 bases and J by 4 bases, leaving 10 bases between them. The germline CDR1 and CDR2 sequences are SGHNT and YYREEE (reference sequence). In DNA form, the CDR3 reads TGTGCCAGCAGTTTTACAGGGTACAATGAGCAGTTCTTC. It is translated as CASSFTGYNEQFF.

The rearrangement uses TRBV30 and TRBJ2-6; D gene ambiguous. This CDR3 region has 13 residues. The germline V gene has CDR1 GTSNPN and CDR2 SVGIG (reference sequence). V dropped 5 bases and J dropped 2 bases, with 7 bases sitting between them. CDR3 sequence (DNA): TGTGCCTGGGGCGGCACTGGGGCCAACGTCCTGACTTTC. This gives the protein CAWGGTGANVLTF.

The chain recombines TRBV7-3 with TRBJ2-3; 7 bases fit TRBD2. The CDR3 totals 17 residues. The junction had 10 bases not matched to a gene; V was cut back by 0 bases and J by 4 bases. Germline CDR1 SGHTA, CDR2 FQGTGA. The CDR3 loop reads CASSLTWGGSPPDTQYF. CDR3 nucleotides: TGTGCCAGCAGCTTAACGTGGGGCGGGAGTCCCCCAGATACGCAGTATTTT.

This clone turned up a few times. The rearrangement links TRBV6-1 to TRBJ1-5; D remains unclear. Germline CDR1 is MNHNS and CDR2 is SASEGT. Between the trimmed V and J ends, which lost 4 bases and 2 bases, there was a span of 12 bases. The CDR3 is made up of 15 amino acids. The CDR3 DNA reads TGTGCCAGCAGTGCCCAAGGTGGAGGCAATCAGCCCCAGCATTTT. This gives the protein CASSAQGGGNQPQHF.

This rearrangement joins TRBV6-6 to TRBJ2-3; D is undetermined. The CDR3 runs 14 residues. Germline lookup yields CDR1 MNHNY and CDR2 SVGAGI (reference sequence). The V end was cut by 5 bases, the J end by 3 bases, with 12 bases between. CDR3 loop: CASSPFFNTDTQYF. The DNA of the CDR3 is TGTGCCAGCAGTCCATTCTTCAATACAGATACGCAGTATTTT.

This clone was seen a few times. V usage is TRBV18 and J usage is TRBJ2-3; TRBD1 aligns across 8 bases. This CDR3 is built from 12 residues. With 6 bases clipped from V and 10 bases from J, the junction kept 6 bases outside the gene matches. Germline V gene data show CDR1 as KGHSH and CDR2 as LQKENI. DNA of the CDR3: TGTGCCAGCTCCCCGGACAGGGCCGCGCAGTATTTT. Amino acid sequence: CASSPDRAAQYF.

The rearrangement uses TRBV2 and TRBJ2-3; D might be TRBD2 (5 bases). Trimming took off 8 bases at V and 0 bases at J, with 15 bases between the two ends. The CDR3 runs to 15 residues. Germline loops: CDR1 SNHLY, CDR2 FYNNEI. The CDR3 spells CASLSEGTSTDTQYF. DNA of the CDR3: TGTGCCAGCCTATCAGAGGGTACCAGCACAGATACGCAGTATTTT.

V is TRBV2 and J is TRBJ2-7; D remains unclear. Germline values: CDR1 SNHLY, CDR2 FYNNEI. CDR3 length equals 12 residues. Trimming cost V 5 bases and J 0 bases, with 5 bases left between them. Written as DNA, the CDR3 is TGTGCCAGCAGTCGAAGCTCCTACGAGCAGTACTTC. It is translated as CASSRSSYEQYF.